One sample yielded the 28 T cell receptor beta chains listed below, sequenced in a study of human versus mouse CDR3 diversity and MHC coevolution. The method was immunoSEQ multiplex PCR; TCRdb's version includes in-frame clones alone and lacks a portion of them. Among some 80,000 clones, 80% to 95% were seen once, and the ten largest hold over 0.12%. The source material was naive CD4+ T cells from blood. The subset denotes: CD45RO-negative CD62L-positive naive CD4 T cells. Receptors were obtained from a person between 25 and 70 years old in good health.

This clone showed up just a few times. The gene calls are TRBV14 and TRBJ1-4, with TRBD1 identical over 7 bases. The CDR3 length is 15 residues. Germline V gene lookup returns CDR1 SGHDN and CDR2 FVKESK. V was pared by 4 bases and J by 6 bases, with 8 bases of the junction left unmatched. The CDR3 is CASSRRQGFDEKLFF. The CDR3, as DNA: TGTGCCAGCAGCCGAAGACAGGGATTCGATGAAAAACTGTTTTTT.

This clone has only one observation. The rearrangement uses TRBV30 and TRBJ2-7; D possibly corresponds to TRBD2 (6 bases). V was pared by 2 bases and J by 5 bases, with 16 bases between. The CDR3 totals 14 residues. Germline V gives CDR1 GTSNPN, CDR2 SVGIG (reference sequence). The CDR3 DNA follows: TGTGCCTGGAGTCATGGAGGGGTCAGGAACGAGCAGTACTTC. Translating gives CAWSHGGVRNEQYF.

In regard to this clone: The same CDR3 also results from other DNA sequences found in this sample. CDR3 region: CASSTRTGGRPYEQYF. The CDR3 region has the DNA TGTGCCAGTAGTACACGGACAGGGGGCCGTCCCTACGAGCAGTACTTC. The V and J genes are TRBV19 and TRBJ2-7; TRBD1 matches 11 bases. The CDR3 contains 16 residues. V lost 4 bases and J lost 2; bases outside the gene matches: 7. In germline, CDR1 is LNHDA, CDR2 SQIVND (reference sequence).

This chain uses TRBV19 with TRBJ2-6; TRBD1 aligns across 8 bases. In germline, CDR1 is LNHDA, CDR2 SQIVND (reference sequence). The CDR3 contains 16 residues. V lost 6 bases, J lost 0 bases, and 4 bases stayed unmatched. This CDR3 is CASSVTGDSGANVLTF. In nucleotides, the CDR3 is TGTGCCAGTAGCGTGACAGGGGACTCTGGGGCCAACGTCCTGACTTTC.

The CDR3 DNA is TGTGCCAGCAGTTTTCAGGGTCGTCGGGAGACCCAGTACTTC. Translating it yields CASSFQGRRETQYF. V is TRBV28 and J is TRBJ2-5, with a tentative D call TRBD1 (5 bases). The CDR3 sequence is 14 residues long. CDR1 MDHEN and CDR2 SYDVKM come from the germline V gene. Between the trimmed V and J ends, which lost 3 bases and 5 bases, there was a span of 13 bases.

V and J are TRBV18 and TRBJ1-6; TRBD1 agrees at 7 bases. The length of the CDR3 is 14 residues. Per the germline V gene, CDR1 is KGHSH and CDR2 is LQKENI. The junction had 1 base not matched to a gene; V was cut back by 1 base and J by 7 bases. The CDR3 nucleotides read TGTGCCAGCTCACCACAGGGGGCGAATTCACCCCTCCACTTT. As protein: CASSPQGANSPLHF.

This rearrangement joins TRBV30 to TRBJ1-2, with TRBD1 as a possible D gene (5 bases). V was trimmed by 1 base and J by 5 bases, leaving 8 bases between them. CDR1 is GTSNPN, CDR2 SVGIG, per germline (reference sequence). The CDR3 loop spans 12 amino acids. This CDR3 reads CAWSGGGYGYTF. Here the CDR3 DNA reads TGTGCCTGGAGTGGGGGGGGGTATGGCTACACCTTC.

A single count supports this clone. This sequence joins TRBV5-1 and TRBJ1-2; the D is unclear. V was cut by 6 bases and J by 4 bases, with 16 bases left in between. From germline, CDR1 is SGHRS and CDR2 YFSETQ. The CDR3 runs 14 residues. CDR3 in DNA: TGCGCCAGCACCGAGTCAACGGGTGTCTATGGCTACACCTTC. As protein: CASTESTGVYGYTF.

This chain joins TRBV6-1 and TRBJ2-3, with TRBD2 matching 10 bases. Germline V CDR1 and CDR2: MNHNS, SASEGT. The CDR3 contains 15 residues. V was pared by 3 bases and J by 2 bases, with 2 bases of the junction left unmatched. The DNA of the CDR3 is TGTGCCAGCAGTGACCTAGCGGGAGTCACAGATACGCAGTATTTT. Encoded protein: CASSDLAGVTDTQYF.

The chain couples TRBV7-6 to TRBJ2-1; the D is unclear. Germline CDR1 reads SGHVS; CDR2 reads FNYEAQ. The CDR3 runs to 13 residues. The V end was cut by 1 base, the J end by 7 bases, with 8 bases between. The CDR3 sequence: CASSLGGLNEQFF. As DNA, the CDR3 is TGTGCCAGCAGCTTAGGAGGCCTGAATGAGCAGTTCTTC.

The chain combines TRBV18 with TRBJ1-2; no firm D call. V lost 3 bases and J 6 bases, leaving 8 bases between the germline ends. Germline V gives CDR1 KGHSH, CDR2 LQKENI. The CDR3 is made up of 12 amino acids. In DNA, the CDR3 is TGTGCCAGCTCACCTAGGCGGGATGGCTACACCTTC. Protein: CASSPRRDGYTF.

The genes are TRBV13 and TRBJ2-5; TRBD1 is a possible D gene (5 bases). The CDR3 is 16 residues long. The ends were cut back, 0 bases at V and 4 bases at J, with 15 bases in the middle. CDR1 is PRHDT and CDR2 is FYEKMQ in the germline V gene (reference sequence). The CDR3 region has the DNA TGTGCCAGCAGCTTAGGTCCCCTCGGAAGGGGAGAGACCCAGTACTTC. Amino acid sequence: CASSLGPLGRGETQYF.

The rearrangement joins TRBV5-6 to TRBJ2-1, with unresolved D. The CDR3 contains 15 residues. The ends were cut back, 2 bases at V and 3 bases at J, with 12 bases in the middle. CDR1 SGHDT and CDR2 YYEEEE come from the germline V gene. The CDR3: CASSFFGFDYNEQFF. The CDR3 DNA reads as TGTGCCAGCAGCTTTTTCGGGTTTGACTACAATGAGCAGTTCTTC.

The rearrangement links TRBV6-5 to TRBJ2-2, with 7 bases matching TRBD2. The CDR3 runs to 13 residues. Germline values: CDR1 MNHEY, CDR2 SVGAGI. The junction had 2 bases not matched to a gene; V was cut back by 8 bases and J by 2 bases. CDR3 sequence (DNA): TGTGCCAGCGGGACTACTAACACCGGGGAGCTGTTTTTT. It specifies CASGTTNTGELFF.

This CDR3 is CASSSGAGPLATEAFF. CDR3 DNA: TGTGCCAGCAGCTCCGGCGCAGGGCCTTTAGCCACTGAAGCTTTCTTT. The rearrangement links TRBV5-4 to TRBJ1-1; TRBD1 is a possible D gene (5 bases). Germline CDR1 SGHNT, CDR2 YYREEE (reference sequence). This CDR3 has 16 residues. V was trimmed by 3 bases and J by 4 bases, leaving 19 bases between them.

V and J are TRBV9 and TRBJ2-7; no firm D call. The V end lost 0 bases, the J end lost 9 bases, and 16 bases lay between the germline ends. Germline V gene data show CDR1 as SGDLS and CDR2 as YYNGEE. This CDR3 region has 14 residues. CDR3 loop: CASSVVKVELVQYF. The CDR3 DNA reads TGTGCCAGCAGCGTAGTAAAAGTCGAGCTGGTGCAGTACTTC.

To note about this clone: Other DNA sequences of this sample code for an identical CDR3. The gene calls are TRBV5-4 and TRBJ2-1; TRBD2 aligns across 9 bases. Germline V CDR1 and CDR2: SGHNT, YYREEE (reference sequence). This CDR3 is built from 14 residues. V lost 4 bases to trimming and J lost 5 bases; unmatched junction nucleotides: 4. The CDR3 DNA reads TGTGCCAGCAGCCCGGGACTAGCCAACAATGAGCAGTTCTTC. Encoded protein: CASSPGLANNEQFF.

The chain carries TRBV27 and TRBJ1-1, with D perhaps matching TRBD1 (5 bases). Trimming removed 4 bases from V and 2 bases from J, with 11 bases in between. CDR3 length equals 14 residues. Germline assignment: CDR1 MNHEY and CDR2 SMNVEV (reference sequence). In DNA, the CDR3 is TGTGCCAGCAGTTATAAAACAGGAAACACTGAAGCTTTCTTT. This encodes CASSYKTGNTEAFF.

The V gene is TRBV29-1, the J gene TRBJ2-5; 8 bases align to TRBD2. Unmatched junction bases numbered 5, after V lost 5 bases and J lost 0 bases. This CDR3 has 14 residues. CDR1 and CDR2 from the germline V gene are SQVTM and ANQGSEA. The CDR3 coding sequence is TGCAGCGTTCGTCCGGGGGGGGACCAAGAGACCCAGTACTTC. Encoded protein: CSVRPGGDQETQYF.

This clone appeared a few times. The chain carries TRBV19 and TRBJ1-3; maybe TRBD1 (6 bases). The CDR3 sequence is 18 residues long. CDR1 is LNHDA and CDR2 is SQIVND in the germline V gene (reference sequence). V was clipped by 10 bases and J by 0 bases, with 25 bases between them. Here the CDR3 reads CATKGDSLKGSSGNTIYF. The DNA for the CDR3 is TGTGCCACCAAGGGGGATTCTCTGAAAGGTTCCTCTGGAAACACCATATATTTT.

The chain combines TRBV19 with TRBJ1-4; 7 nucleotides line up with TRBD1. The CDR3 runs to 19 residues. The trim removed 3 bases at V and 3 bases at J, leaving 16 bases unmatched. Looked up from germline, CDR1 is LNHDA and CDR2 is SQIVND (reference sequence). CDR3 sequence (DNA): TGTGCCAGTAGTATCACAAAAGACTACAGGGGCAGTGCTAATGAAAAACTGTTTTTT. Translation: CASSITKDYRGSANEKLFF.

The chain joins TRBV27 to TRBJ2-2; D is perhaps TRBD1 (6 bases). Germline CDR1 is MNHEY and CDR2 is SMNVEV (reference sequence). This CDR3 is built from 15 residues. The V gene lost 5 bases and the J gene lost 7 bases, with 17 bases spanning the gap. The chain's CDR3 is CASSPRTVLSGELFF. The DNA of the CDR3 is TGTGCCAGCAGTCCACGGACAGTCCTCAGCGGGGAGCTGTTTTTT.

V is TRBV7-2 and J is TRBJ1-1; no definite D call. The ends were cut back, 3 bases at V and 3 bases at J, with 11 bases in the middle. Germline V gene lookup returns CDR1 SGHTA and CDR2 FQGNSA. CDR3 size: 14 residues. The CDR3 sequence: CASSFGAVDTEAFF. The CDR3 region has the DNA TGTGCCAGCAGCTTCGGCGCGGTCGACACTGAAGCTTTCTTT.

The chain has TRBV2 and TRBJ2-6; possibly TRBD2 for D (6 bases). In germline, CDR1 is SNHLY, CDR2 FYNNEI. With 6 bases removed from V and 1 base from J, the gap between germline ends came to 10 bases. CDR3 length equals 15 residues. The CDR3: CASREGWSGANVLTF. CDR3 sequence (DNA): TGTGCCAGCAGGGAGGGTTGGTCTGGGGCCAACGTCCTGACTTTC.

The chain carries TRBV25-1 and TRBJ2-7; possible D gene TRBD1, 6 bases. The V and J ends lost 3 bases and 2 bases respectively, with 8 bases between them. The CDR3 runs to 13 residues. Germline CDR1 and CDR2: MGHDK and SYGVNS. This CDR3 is CASSDPGAYEQYF. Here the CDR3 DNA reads TGTGCCAGCAGTGATCCAGGGGCCTACGAGCAGTACTTC.

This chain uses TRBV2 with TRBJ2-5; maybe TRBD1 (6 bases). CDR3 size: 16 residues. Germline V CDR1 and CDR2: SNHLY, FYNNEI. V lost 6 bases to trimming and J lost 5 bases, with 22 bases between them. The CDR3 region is CASSGAGTKPRETQYF. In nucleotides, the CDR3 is TGTGCCAGCAGCGGAGCTGGGACAAAACCGAGGGAGACCCAGTACTTC.

The CDR3 spells CASSREDTQYF. The CDR3 nucleotides are TGTGCCAGCAGCCGCGAGGATACGCAGTATTTT. V usage is TRBV7-9 and J usage is TRBJ2-3; no definite D call. The V gene lost 5 bases and the J gene lost 6 bases, with 6 bases spanning the gap. From germline, CDR1 is SEHNR and CDR2 FQNEAQ (reference sequence). The CDR3 loop spans 11 amino acids.

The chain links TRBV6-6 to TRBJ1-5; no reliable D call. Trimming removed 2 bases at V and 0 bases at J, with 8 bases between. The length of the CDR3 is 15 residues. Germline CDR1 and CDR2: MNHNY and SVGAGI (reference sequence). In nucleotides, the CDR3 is TGTGCCAGCAGTTACAGACGGGATAGCAATCAGCCCCAGCATTTT. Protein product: CASSYRRDSNQPQHF.